Reported below is one TCR beta chain. As yet, its antigen is unknown. A J-beta primer mix and a sample-barcoded 5' primer were used in a second PCR of roughly 6 to 11 cycles. Via MiXCR, TCRdb re-called the 5' RACE reads, giving one row per CDR3 protein. The table records some 640,000 distinct CDR3 sequences, 45% to 50% of them present only once. This entry comes from a study of blood T cells in healthy people across ages. Study information: Using template switching, researchers captured about one barcoded beta molecule for each two T cells.

Trimming cost V 3 bases and J 5 bases; bases outside gene matches: 13. The CDR3 runs to 18 residues. The V gene's germline CDR1 is DFQATT and CDR2 SNEGSKA (reference sequence). General study results and limits: Measured against age, TCR beta diversity per million T cells decreased in a roughly linear manner.

This clonotype was sampled from a woman aged 55 to 70 in good health. This chain uses TRBV20-1 with TRBJ2-3, with 14 bases lining up with TRBD2. Sequences were obtained from blood. The CDR3 DNA follows: TGCAGTGCTAGCAGCCGGGCGACTAGCGGGGGGGCCGAAGATACGCAGTATTTT. Its translation is CSASSRATSGGAEDTQYF.